The T cell receptor beta chain under discussion was sequenced for a study of blood T cell repertoires in COVID-19. Across the whole study: Samples came from the United States, Italy and Spain, spanning acute and convalescent COVID-19.

As handled by the study authors: Estimated nucleated cell counts came from reference gene primer amplification. TCRdb's table, derived via immunoSEQ multiplex PCR, lists solely in-frame clones and lacks some. That table gives V, J and clone size, and the DNA gave D and trimming. The sample has 220,000 or so clones; around 86% are singletons. Per germline, CDR1 MDHEN and CDR2 SYDVKM. V lost 1 base and J 11 bases, leaving 15 bases between the germline ends. The length of the CDR3 is 14 residues. While infection was still active, Seattle patients were enrolled and then followed longitudinally. The chain links TRBV28 to TRBJ1-5; a possible D gene is TRBD1 (6 bases). Sequenced material: peripheral blood. The sequence came from a woman aged 45-60 years with COVID-19, enrolled during active disease. Here the CDR3 DNA reads TGTGCCAGCAGTTTATCAGGGGCTCAGGGGTCCCAGCATTTT. Translation: CASSLSGAQGSQHF.